This record looks at one T cell receptor (beta chain) sequence and its context. These data are taken from a study of cytomegalovirus exposure and HLA in healthy donors. Primers included in the PCR were 60 Vbeta and 13 Jbeta primers. The protocol was immunoSEQ multiplex PCR, while the TCRdb copy is restricted to in-frame clones and leaves out a portion. Seen here are roughly 180,000 clones, less than 90% observed once, and the top ten hold 0.2% to 0.3%. The germline V gene has CDR1 DFQATT and CDR2 SNEGSKA (reference sequence). The CDR3 contains 11 residues. Deletions cut 4 bases from V and 9 bases from J, with 10 bases between.

The sample consisted of PBMCs. The genes are TRBV20-1 and TRBJ2-1, with D perhaps TRBD2 (6 bases). The TCR originated in a boy under 18 in good health and CMV-seronegative. For the CDR3, the DNA is TGCAGTGCTACAAGGAGGGGTGAGCAGTTCTTC. This codes for CSATRRGEQFF.